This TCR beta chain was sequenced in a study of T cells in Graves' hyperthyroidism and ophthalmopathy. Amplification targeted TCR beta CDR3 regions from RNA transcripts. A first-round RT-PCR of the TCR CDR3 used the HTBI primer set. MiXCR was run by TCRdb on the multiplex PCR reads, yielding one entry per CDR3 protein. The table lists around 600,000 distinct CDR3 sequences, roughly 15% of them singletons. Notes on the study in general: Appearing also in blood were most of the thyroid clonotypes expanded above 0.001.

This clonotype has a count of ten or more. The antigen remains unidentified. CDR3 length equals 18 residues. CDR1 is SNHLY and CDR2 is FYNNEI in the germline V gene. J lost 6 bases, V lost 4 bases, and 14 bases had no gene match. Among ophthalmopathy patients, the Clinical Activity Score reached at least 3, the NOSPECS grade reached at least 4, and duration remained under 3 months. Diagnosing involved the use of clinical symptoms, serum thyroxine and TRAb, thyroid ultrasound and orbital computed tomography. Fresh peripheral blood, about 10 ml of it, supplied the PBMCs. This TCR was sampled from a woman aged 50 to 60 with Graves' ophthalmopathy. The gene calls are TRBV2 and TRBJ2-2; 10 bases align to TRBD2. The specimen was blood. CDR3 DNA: TGTGCCAGCAGTGGCCTAGCGGGAGCCACCTTAGATTCCGGGGAGCTGTTTTTT. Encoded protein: CASSGLAGATLDSGELFF.